This TCR beta chain was identified during a study of blood T cell repertoires in COVID-19. Study overall: Samples came from the United States, Italy and Spain, spanning acute and convalescent COVID-19. T cells, B-cell-depleted T cells, or PBMCs provided the cDNA or gDNA that served as material.

In Seattle, patients joined the study during active infection and were tracked longitudinally. Trimming at V came to 4 bases and at J to 5 bases, leaving 8 bases not matched to a gene. The CDR3 totals 15 residues. Germline V gene lookup returns CDR1 SGHKS and CDR2 YYEKEE (reference sequence). Authors' methods: Researchers report that nucleated cell counts were estimated from reference gene primer amplification. Assay: immunoSEQ multiplex PCR; the TCRdb copy retains only in-frame clones and omits some. The V and J calls and clone size were taken over from that table, and D and trimming were inferred from the DNA. The data contain 250,000 or so clones, around nine tenths of them seen just once; the ten biggest clones take up roughly 4.9%.

This receptor was taken from a woman aged 60 to 75 with COVID-19, enrolled during active disease. V and J are TRBV5-5 and TRBJ2-1, with 8 bases that match TRBD2. The source material was peripheral blood. The CDR3 DNA follows: TGTGCCAGCAGCCCTGGTGGGACTAGGGACAATGAGCAGTTCTTC. Protein product: CASSPGGTRDNEQFF.